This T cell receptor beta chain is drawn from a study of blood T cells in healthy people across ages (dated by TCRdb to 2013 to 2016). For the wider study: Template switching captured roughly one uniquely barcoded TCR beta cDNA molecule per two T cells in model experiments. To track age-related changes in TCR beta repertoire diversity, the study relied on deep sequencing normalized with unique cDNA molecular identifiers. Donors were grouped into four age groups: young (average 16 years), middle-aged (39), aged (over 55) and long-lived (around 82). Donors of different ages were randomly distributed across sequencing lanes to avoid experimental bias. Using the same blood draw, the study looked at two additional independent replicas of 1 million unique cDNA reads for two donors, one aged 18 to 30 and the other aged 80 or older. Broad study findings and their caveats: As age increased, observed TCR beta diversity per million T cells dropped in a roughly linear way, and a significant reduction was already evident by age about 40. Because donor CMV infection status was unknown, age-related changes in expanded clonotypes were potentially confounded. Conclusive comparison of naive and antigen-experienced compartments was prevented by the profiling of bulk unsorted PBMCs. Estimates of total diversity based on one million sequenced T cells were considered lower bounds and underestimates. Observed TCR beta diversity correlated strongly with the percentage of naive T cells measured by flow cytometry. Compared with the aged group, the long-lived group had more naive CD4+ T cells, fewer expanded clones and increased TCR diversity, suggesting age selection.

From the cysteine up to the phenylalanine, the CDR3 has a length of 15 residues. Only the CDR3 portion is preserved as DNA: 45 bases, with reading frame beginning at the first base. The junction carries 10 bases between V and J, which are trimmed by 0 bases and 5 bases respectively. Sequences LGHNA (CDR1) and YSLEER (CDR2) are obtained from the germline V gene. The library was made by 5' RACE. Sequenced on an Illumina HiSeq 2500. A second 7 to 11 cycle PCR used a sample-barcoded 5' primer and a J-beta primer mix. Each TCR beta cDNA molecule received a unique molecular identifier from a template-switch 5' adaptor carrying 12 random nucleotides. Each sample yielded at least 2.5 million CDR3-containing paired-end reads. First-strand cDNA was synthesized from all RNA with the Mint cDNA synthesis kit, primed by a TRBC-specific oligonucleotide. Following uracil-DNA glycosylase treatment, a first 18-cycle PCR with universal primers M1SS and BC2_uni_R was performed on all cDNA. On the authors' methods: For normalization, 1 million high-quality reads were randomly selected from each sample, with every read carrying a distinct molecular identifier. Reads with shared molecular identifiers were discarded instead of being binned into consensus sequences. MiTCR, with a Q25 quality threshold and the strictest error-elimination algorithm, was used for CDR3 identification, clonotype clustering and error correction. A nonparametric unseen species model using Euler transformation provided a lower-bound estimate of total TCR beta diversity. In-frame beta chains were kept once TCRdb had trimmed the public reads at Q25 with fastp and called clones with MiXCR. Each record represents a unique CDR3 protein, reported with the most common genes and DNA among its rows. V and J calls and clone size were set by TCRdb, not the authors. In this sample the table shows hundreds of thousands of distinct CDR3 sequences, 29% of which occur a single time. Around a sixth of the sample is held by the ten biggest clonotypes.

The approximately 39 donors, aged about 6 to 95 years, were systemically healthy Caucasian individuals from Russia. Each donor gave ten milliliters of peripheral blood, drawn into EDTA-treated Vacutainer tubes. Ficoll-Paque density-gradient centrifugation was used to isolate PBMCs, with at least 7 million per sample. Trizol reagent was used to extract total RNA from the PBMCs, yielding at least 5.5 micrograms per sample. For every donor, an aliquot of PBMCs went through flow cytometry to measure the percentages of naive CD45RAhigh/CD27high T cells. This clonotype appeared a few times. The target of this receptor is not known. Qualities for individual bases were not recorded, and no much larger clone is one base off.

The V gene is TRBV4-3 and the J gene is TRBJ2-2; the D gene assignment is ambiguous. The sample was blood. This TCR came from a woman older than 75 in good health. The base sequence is TGCGCCAGCAGCCAAGAACAGCTGGCGACCGGGGAGCTGTTTTTT. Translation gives CASSQEQLATGELFF.